The 8 T cell receptor beta chains listed next were all sequenced from one sample in a study of PD-1 blockade in mismatch repair-deficient tumors. Their antigens remain unidentified. Sequencing was performed with immunoSEQ multiplex PCR; in TCRdb, only in-frame clones are kept and a portion is missing. The sample has about 14,000 clones, under 90% seen once. Time point indicated: identical approximately eleven-day culture without peptide (control). Sequenced material: cells cultured in vitro, taken from a patient treated with pembrolizumab. The receptors stem from an adult with mismatch repair-deficient cancer.

This sequence joins TRBV28 and TRBJ2-3; TRBD2 agrees at 8 bases. The CDR3 runs to 14 residues. Germline V gene sequence: CDR1 MDHEN, CDR2 SYDVKM. With V trimmed by 11 bases and J by 8 bases, 15 bases remained unmatched. CDR3 DNA: TGTGCCGCCCTACAGGCCTCGGCGGGGGGTACGCAGTATTTT. Residues: CAALQASAGGTQYF.

This clone has just one count. V is TRBV7-9 and J is TRBJ2-5; 7 nucleotides align to TRBD2. Trimming cost V 1 base and J 5 bases; bases outside gene matches: 10. Germline loops: CDR1 SEHNR, CDR2 FQNEAQ (reference sequence). CDR3 length: 16 amino acids. CDR3 bases: TGTGCCAGCAGCTTAGGGGTGGGAGGGGCGGCGGAGACCCAGTACTTC. Protein: CASSLGVGGAAETQYF.

V is TRBV18 and J is TRBJ1-1; no reliable D call. The CDR3 runs to 16 residues. Germline V lookup: CDR1 KGHSH, CDR2 LQKENI. V lost 3 bases and J lost 2, with 16 bases in between. In DNA form, the CDR3 reads TGTGCCAGCTCACCCGCAACATCCGGGTCAAACACTGAAGCTTTCTTT. This encodes CASSPATSGSNTEAFF. Complete variable domain (other parts from reference TRBV18 and TRBJ1-1): NAGVMQNPRHLVRRRGQEARLRCSPMKGHSHVYWYRQLPEEGLKFMVYLQKENIIDESGMPKERFSAEFPKEGPSILRIQQVVRGDSAAYFCASSPATSGSNTEAFFGQGTRLTVV.

This chain uses TRBV6-4 with TRBJ2-3, with 10 bases fitting TRBD2. The CDR3 spans 15 residues. Germline CDR1 reads MRHNA; CDR2 reads SNTAGT. With 7 bases clipped from V and 4 bases from J, the junction kept 8 bases outside the gene matches. CDR3 DNA: TGTGCCAGCAACCCCTCTAGCGGGAGTGCAGATACGCAGTATTTT. Translated, it gives CASNPSSGSADTQYF.

The rearrangement links TRBV18 to TRBJ2-5; D call uncertain. Trimming cost V 2 bases and J 5 bases, with 3 bases left between them. Germline CDR1 is KGHSH and CDR2 is LQKENI. The CDR3 loop spans 11 amino acids. The chain's CDR3 is CASSPGETQYF. In nucleotides, the CDR3 is TGTGCCAGCTCACCAGGGGAGACCCAGTACTTC.

The chain couples TRBV7-2 to TRBJ2-1, with 10 bases fitting TRBD2. Losses at the gene ends were 1 base for V and 7 bases for J; bases not matched to a gene: 4. The CDR3 runs to 15 residues. Germline CDR1 reads SGHTA; CDR2 reads FQGNSA. DNA of the CDR3: TGTGCCAGCAGCTTAGGACTAGCGGGCCTTAATGAGCAGTTCTTC. Its protein is CASSLGLAGLNEQFF.

This chain connects TRBV5-6 to TRBJ1-4; D perhaps matches TRBD1 (5 bases). The V gene lost 1 base and the J gene lost 3 bases, with 10 bases spanning the gap. This CDR3 region has 15 residues. CDR1 is SGHDT, CDR2 YYEEEE, per germline. The CDR3 protein is CASSLLGDSNEKLFF. CDR3 nucleotide sequence: TGTGCCAGCAGCTTGTTGGGGGATTCTAATGAAAAACTGTTTTTT.

The V gene is TRBV18, the J gene TRBJ2-3; 7 bases agree with TRBD2. Trimming removed 0 bases from V and 6 bases from J; junction bases left unmatched: 9. Germline V lookup: CDR1 KGHSH, CDR2 LQKENI. The CDR3 covers 16 residues. CDR3 in DNA: TGTGCCAGCTCACCACCCGCGGGACTTAGCGGGGATACGCAGTATTTT. Translated: CASSPPAGLSGDTQYF.